The next 21 T cell receptor beta chains were all read from a single sample in a study of blood T cell repertoires in COVID-19. Method: immunoSEQ multiplex PCR; TCRdb's copy keeps in-frame clones and lacks some. The repertoire holds around 260,000 clones, with 90% as singletons. The sequenced sample was PBMCs or T cells enriched from blood (not recorded which). Receptors originate from a woman aged 25-40 years who had recovered from COVID-19.

The chain is built from TRBV5-6 and TRBJ1-1; D unresolved. Germline V lookup: CDR1 SGHDT, CDR2 YYEEEE. The CDR3 extends over 11 amino acids. The V end lost 0 bases, the J end lost 7 bases, and 4 bases lay between the germline ends. The CDR3 DNA reads as TGTGCCAGCAGCTTGGGCGGTGAAGCTTTCTTT. Amino acids: CASSLGGEAFF.

V and J are TRBV19 and TRBJ1-1; D is undetermined. Germline V gene sequence: CDR1 LNHDA, CDR2 SQIVND (reference sequence). Trimming left V 5 bases short and J 1 base short, with 8 bases between. The CDR3 has 13 amino acids. CDR3 region: CASSFQANTEAFF. CDR3 bases: TGTGCCAGTAGTTTCCAGGCGAACACTGAAGCTTTCTTT. Drawing the rest from reference TRBV19 and TRBJ1-1, the complete variable domain is DGGITQSPKYLFRKEGQNVTLSCEQNLNHDAMYWYRQDPGQGLRLIYYSQIVNDFQKGDIAEGYSVSREKKESFPLTVTSAQKNPTAFYLCASSFQANTEAFFGQGTRLTVV.

The chain employs TRBV15 and TRBJ2-1; TRBD2 matches at 7 bases. The germline V gene has CDR1 LNHNV and CDR2 YYDKDF (reference sequence). Trimming cost V 8 bases and J 5 bases; bases outside gene matches: 6. The CDR3 consists of 13 residues. The CDR3 DNA reads TGTGCCACCCGGCTAGCGGCAAACAATGAGCAGTTCTTC. Residues: CATRLAANNEQFF.

The chain couples TRBV29-1 to TRBJ2-1; D call uncertain. Between the trimmed V and J ends, which lost 1 base and 2 bases, there was a span of 6 bases. Germline-derived CDR1 and CDR2 are SQVTM and ANQGSEA. This CDR3 has 13 residues. CDR3 amino acids: CSVEGEAYNEQFF. CDR3 coding DNA: TGCAGCGTTGAAGGAGAGGCCTACAATGAGCAGTTCTTC.

The V gene is TRBV30, the J gene TRBJ1-5, with no clear D. The V gene's germline CDR1 is GTSNPN and CDR2 SVGIG (reference sequence). CDR3 size: 15 residues. V was pared by 1 base and J by 2 bases, with 12 bases between. Here the CDR3 reads CAWSGGGLGNQPQHF. Here the CDR3 DNA reads TGTGCCTGGAGTGGGGGAGGGTTAGGCAATCAGCCCCAGCATTTT.

The J gene is TRBJ2-2, the V gene TRBV6-2 or TRBV6-3; 9 bases are shared with TRBD1. Losses at the gene ends were 0 bases for V and 1 base for J; bases not matched to a gene: 3. This CDR3 has 17 residues. Germline CDR1 MNHEY, CDR2 SVGEGT. DNA of the CDR3: TGTGCCAGCAGTTACTCGGTGGGACAGGGGAACACCGGGGAGCTGTTTTTT. Protein sequence: CASSYSVGQGNTGELFF.

The V and J genes are TRBV19 and TRBJ2-3; 7 bases agree with TRBD2. V shed 3 bases, J shed 2 bases, and the junction held 5 bases outside the gene matches. Germline V gives CDR1 LNHDA, CDR2 SQIVND (reference sequence). The CDR3 is made up of 15 amino acids. CDR3 nucleotides: TGTGCCAGTAGTATCTCAGCGGGGCCCACAGATACGCAGTATTTT. It codes for CASSISAGPTDTQYF.

This clone was seen once. The J gene is TRBJ1-2, the V gene TRBV11-2; D is uncertain. The germline V gene encodes CDR1 SGHAT and CDR2 FQNNGV. There are 15 residues in the CDR3. Trimming stripped 0 bases from V and 5 bases from J, with 13 bases between. The CDR3 DNA reads as TGTGCCAGCAGCTTAGATCGTCAGGTCGGATATGGCTACACCTTC. This sequence encodes CASSLDRQVGYGYTF. Drawing the rest from reference TRBV11-2 and TRBJ1-2, the complete variable domain is EAGVAQSPRYKIIEKRQSVAFWCNPISGHATLYWYQQILGQGPKLLIQFQNNGVVDDSQLPKDRFSAERLKGVDSTLKIQPAKLEDSAVYLCASSLDRQVGYGYTFGSGTRLTVV.

The genes are TRBV7-2 and TRBJ1-2; 7 bases line up with TRBD1. V lost 1 base, J lost 4 bases, and 3 bases stayed unmatched. From germline, CDR1 is SGHTA and CDR2 FQGNSA. The CDR3 loop spans 14 amino acids. CDR3 region: CASSLGGQTYGYTF. The CDR3 DNA is TGTGCCAGCAGCTTAGGGGGACAGACCTATGGCTACACCTTC.

For the CDR3, the DNA is TGTGCCAGCAGTGAACGGGACTTTTACAATGAGCAGTTCTTC. Amino acids: CASSERDFYNEQFF. V is TRBV27 and J is TRBJ2-1; tentatively, D is TRBD2 (6 bases). The CDR3 has 14 residues. V was clipped by 5 bases and J by 4 bases, with 12 bases between them. Germline V gene data show CDR1 as MNHEY and CDR2 as SMNVEV (reference sequence).

V is TRBV9 and J is TRBJ2-1, with TRBD1 matching 9 bases. Germline V gene lookup returns CDR1 SGDLS and CDR2 YYNGEE. With V trimmed by 0 bases and J by 2 bases, 12 bases remained unmatched. This CDR3 comprises 19 residues. The DNA for the CDR3 is TGTGCCAGCAGCGTAGCGGGACAGGGCGCGGGAGTTGCCTACAATGAGCAGTTCTTC. Translating it yields CASSVAGQGAGVAYNEQFF.

The V and J genes are TRBV7-9 and TRBJ2-1; tentatively, D is TRBD2 (6 bases). Germline loops: CDR1 SEHNR, CDR2 FQNEAQ (reference sequence). There are 16 residues in the CDR3. V lost 1 base to trimming and J lost 0 bases, with 10 bases between them. The CDR3 sequence: CASSLGAGSSYNEQFF. The CDR3 coding sequence is TGTGCCAGCAGCTTAGGGGCGGGGAGCTCCTACAATGAGCAGTTCTTC.

As for this clone: Other DNA sequences in the sample encode the same CDR3. The V gene is TRBV28, the J gene TRBJ1-2, with a tentative D call TRBD1 (6 bases). Germline V gene sequence: CDR1 MDHEN, CDR2 SYDVKM. Trimming shortened V by 6 bases and J by 5 bases, and 13 bases separated the two germline ends. The CDR3 loop spans 13 amino acids. Written as DNA, the CDR3 is TGTGCCAGCAGCCTGACAGGTCCTTATGGCTACACCTTC. Protein sequence: CASSLTGPYGYTF.

The chain uses TRBV6-2 or TRBV6-3 and TRBJ2-7; 8 bases map to TRBD1. The CDR3 has 16 residues. The V segment lost 2 bases and the J segment 1 base; nucleotides outside the gene matches: 7. Germline loops: CDR1 MNHEY, CDR2 SVGEGT. Here the CDR3 reads CASSYVRTGKSYEQYF. The CDR3 coding sequence is TGTGCCAGCAGTTACGTGCGGACAGGGAAATCCTACGAGCAGTACTTC.

The rearrangement links TRBV4-1 to TRBJ2-3; 11 bases are shared with TRBD2. Germline assignment: CDR1 MGHRA and CDR2 YSYEKL. The CDR3 consists of 17 residues. With 1 base clipped from V and 7 bases from J, the junction kept 10 bases outside the gene matches. CDR3 residues: CASSQGGTSGFHNTQYF. CDR3 DNA sequence: TGCGCCAGCAGCCAAGGAGGGACTAGCGGATTCCATAATACGCAGTATTTT.

This chain connects TRBV6-2 or TRBV6-3 to TRBJ2-7, with D possibly matching TRBD1 (5 bases). The CDR3 totals 14 residues. V shed 3 bases and J shed 2 bases, with 11 bases lying between them. Per germline, CDR1 MNHEY and CDR2 SVGEGT. The CDR3 sequence: CASSYGARTYEQYF. In DNA, the CDR3 is TGTGCCAGCAGTTATGGGGCCAGAACCTACGAGCAGTACTTC.

This chain links TRBV3-1 (or the pseudogene TRBV3-2) with TRBJ1-5; 9 nucleotides line up with TRBD1. CDR1 and CDR2 from the germline V gene are LGHDT and YNNKEL (reference sequence). J gave up 4 bases and V 4 bases, and 11 bases lay outside the gene matches. CDR3 length equals 17 residues. The CDR3 loop reads CASSRDREVAKNQPQHF. CDR3 nucleotides: TGTGCCAGCAGCCGGGACAGGGAAGTTGCCAAAAATCAGCCCCAGCATTTT.

This chain connects TRBV28 to TRBJ2-7, with 9 bases aligning to TRBD2. With 2 bases clipped from V and 0 bases from J, the junction kept 8 bases outside the gene matches. This CDR3 has 17 amino acids. Germline CDR1 and CDR2: MDHEN and SYDVKM. The CDR3 protein is CASSLNTGTSSSYEQYF. The CDR3 DNA is TGTGCCAGCAGTTTAAATACCGGGACTAGCAGCTCCTACGAGCAGTACTTC.

V is TRBV4-3 and J is TRBJ2-1, with TRBD2 matching over 12 bases. J was trimmed by 4 bases and V by 6 bases; bases with no gene match: 10. In germline, CDR1 is LGHNA, CDR2 YSLEER. The CDR3 runs to 17 residues. The CDR3 DNA is TGCGCCAGCAGTGTCGGGACTAGCGGGTCTCCTTACAATGAGCAGTTCTTC. Protein product: CASSVGTSGSPYNEQFF.

A single count supports this clone. The gene calls are TRBV5-1 and TRBJ1-6; 9 nucleotides line up with TRBD1. Unmatched junction bases numbered 5, after V lost 0 bases and J lost 7 bases. There are 16 residues in the CDR3. Germline CDR1 SGHRS, CDR2 YFSETQ. As DNA, the CDR3 is TGCGCCAGCAGCTTGGAGCCGACAGGGGGGAATTCACCCCTCCACTTT. It specifies CASSLEPTGGNSPLHF.

The genes are TRBV6-2 or TRBV6-3 and TRBJ2-2; tentative D call: TRBD2 (5 bases). The CDR3 has 12 residues. The V gene's germline CDR1 is MNHEY and CDR2 SVGEGT. Deletions cut 6 bases from V and 5 bases from J, with 7 bases between. CDR3: CASSQRTGELFF. The CDR3 region has the DNA TGTGCCAGCAGCCAGCGGACCGGGGAGCTGTTTTTT.